A single TCR beta chain is shown here with its context. At one boundary the junction diverges from the germline segment, which might be a read error. This entry is derived from a study of shared clonotypes between healthy human individuals. This CDR3 spans 12 amino acids. Germline CDR1 is SGHTA and CDR2 is FQGTGA. Generated by immunoSEQ multiplex PCR, the TCRdb table keeps only in-frame clones and is missing some. The sample carries 2.3 million or so clones, approximately 93% recorded once. The receptor's source is a man younger than 35 in good health. Some clones in this sample may be carry-over from other donors' samples. V usage is TRBV7-3 and J usage is TRBJ1-2; no clear D. Sequencing was carried out using naive CD4+ T cells from PBMCs. Documented subset: CD45RA+ positively selected. The CDR3 bases are TGTACCAGCAGCCTGATGGGCTATGGCTACACCTTC. Its protein product is CTSSLMGYGYTF.